This is a list of T cell receptor beta chains from one sample in a study of cytomegalovirus exposure and HLA in healthy donors. Clones were sequenced by immunoSEQ multiplex PCR, and TCRdb holds only the in-frame ones, with some missing. The table lists 100,000 to 150,000 clones, roughly 85% of them singletons. The sequencing input was PBMCs. Every receptor here comes from a man between 18 and 35 years old in good health and CMV-seropositive. The CDR3 runs from the conserved cysteine through the conserved F or W. A D gene is named only where the DNA matches it firmly. Not all rows give a size; the values are once, few, many and, for expanded clones, a class.

d_gene	v_gene	abundance	j_gene	CDR3nt	CDR3aa
TRBD2	TRBV9	.	TRBJ2-7	TGTGCCAGCAGCCATTCTTCTAGCGGGCTCTACGAGCAGTACTTC	CASSHSSSGLYEQYF
TRBD1	TRBV27	once	TRBJ2-7	TGTGCCAGCACCTCAGGGGGATACGAGCAGTACTTC	CASTSGGYEQYF
TRBD1	TRBV5-4	.	TRBJ1-2	TGTGCCAGCAGCTCAACAGGGGGCACGCTCTATGGCTACACCTTC	CASSSTGGTLYGYTF
TRBD1	TRBV5-4	.	TRBJ2-2	TGTGCCAGCAGCAGGGGACAGGACACCGGGGAGCTGTTTTTT	CASSRGQDTGELFF
.	TRBV9	.	TRBJ2-2	TGTGCCAGCAGCGTAGACCGGGGGGCTCTCACCGGGGAGCTGTTTTTT	CASSVDRGALTGELFF
.	TRBV2	once	TRBJ1-1	TGTGCCAGCAGCGAGGAGCGACCCCGGTTGGCTGAAGCTTTCTTT	CASSEERPRLAEAFF
TRBD1	TRBV9	.	TRBJ1-6	TGTGCCAGCAGCGTAGCTACAGGGGGAGGATCACCCCTCCACTTT	CASSVATGGGSPLHF
.	TRBV28	.	TRBJ1-1	TGTGCCAGCAGTTTAACACAGGGTTCCACTGAAGCTTTCTTT	CASSLTQGSTEAFF
TRBD1	TRBV29-1	.	TRBJ1-1	TGCAGCGTTATGGGACAGGCCAACACTGAAGCTTTCTTT	CSVMGQANTEAFF
TRBD1	TRBV5-1	.	TRBJ1-2	TGCGCCAGCAGCCCGGACAGGGTCGACTATGGCTACACCTTC	CASSPDRVDYGYTF
TRBD2	TRBV18	once	TRBJ2-7	TGTGCCAGCTCATCCTACACTAGCGGGGGTCCCTCCTACGAGCAGTACTTC	CASSSYTSGGPSYEQYF
.	TRBV4-2	.	TRBJ2-2	TGTGCCAGCAGCCAGGAAATTCAGGGGTTGGTATCGAACACCGGGGAGCTGTTTTTT	CASSQEIQGLVSNTGELFF
TRBD1	TRBV6-5	.	TRBJ2-7	TGTGCCACCGAGACAGGGACCTACGAGCAGTACTTC	CATETGTYEQYF
.	TRBV5-1	.	TRBJ1-3	TGCGCCAGCAGCTTGGCAGGGTCGAGTGGAAACACCATATATTTT	CASSLAGSSGNTIYF
.	TRBV6-5	.	TRBJ2-5	TGTGCCAGCAGTTACTGGCGACAGACCCAAGAGACCCAGTACTTC	CASSYWRQTQETQYF
.	TRBV7-9	.	TRBJ2-5	TGTTCCAGCAGCTTTAGCACGGAGACCCAGTACTTC	CSSSFSTETQYF
.	TRBV5-6	.	TRBJ1-1	TGTGCCAGCAGCTTGGGTCAGGGGAGGGGAGCTTTCTTT	CASSLGQGRGAFF
TRBD2	TRBV7-8	.	TRBJ2-5	TGTGCCAGCAGCCGATCGACTAGCGGGGAGACCCAGTACTTC	CASSRSTSGETQYF
.	TRBV7-7	.	TRBJ2-3	TGTGCCAGCAGCCCGCCGGTGGTAGATACGCAGTATTTT	CASSPPVVDTQYF
.	TRBV30	.	TRBJ2-7	TGTGCCTGGAAACAGGAGGGCTACGAGCAGTACTTC	CAWKQEGYEQYF
.	TRBV18	.	TRBJ1-2	TGTGCCAGCTCACTAGGACAGTCACATGGCTACACCTTC	CASSLGQSHGYTF
TRBD1	TRBV5-4	.	TRBJ1-1	TGTGCCAGCAGCTCGGGACAGGAGAACACTGAAGCTTCCTTT	CASSSGQENTEASF
TRBD1	TRBV19	.	TRBJ1-5	TGTGCCAGTTGGACAGGAGGGGGTCAGCCCCAGCATTTT	CASWTGGGQPQHF
.	TRBV11-2	.	TRBJ2-4	TGTGCCAGCAGCTTAGTCGGCTCCGGGGTAAACATTCAGTACTTC	CASSLVGSGVNIQYF
.	TRBV28	.	TRBJ2-5	TGTGCCAGCAGTTCCGACACAATGGGCGTGGAGACCCAGTACTTC	CASSSDTMGVETQYF
TRBD2	TRBV11-2	.	TRBJ2-7	TGTGCCAGCAGCGCCGGACTAGCGGGCTACGAGCAGTACTTC	CASSAGLAGYEQYF
TRBD2	TRBV7-7	.	TRBJ2-1	TGTGCCAGCAGCTCCTCACTAGCGGGGTCGCAGTTCTTC	CASSSSLAGSQFF
TRBD1	TRBV11-2	.	TRBJ1-6	TGTGCCAGCAGCTTAGGGGACAGCTATAATTCACCCCTCCACTTT	CASSLGDSYNSPLHF
.	TRBV28	.	TRBJ1-1	TGTGCCAGCGGGGAGGGGAACACTGAAGCTTTCTTT	CASGEGNTEAFF
.	TRBV2	once	TRBJ1-2	TGTGCCAGCACAACGGGCTATGGCTACACCTTC	CASTTGYGYTF
.	TRBV19	.	TRBJ1-2	TGTGCCAGTACCCTGGGGGGGTCGCGGCAATCGGGTGGCTACACCTTC	CASTLGGSRQSGGYTF
TRBD1	TRBV19	.	TRBJ1-1	TGTGCCAGTAGTATAGATCTAGGGACAGCGAACACTGAAGCTTTCTTT	CASSIDLGTANTEAFF
TRBD1	TRBV19	.	TRBJ1-5	TGTGCCAGTAGGGGCGGGACAGGGGGGAATCAGCCCCAGCATTTT	CASRGGTGGNQPQHF
.	TRBV2	.	TRBJ1-2	TGTGCCAGCAGTGAACAGGGTGACTATGGCTACACCTTC	CASSEQGDYGYTF
TRBD2	TRBV4-1	.	TRBJ2-3	TGCGCCAGCAGCCAAGACGGGGGGGGCACAGATACGCAGTATTTT	CASSQDGGGTDTQYF
TRBD2	TRBV10-1	.	TRBJ2-1	TGCGCCAGCAGTGCGATACTAGCGGACGAGCAGTTCTTC	CASSAILADEQFF
.	TRBV7-7	.	TRBJ2-7	TGTGCCAGCAGCCGGGACACCTCCCACGAGCAGTACTTC	CASSRDTSHEQYF
TRBD2	TRBV11-2	.	TRBJ2-5	TGTGCCAGCAGCTTAATAGCGGGGGGGCGGGCAGAGACCCAGTACTTC	CASSLIAGGRAETQYF
.	TRBV4-1	.	TRBJ1-2	TGCGCCAGCAGCCAAGTTCCGGGGGGTGAGGACTATGGCTACACCTTC	CASSQVPGGEDYGYTF
.	TRBV7-9	.	TRBJ1-1	TGTGCCAGCAGCTTAGCAGACATGAACACTGAAGCTTTCTTT	CASSLADMNTEAFF
.	TRBV7-6	.	TRBJ2-5	TGTGCCAGCAGCCGGGGAGGGGGGGCCTCCGAGACCCAGTACTTC	CASSRGGGASETQYF
TRBD1	TRBV18	.	TRBJ1-1	TGTGCCAGCTCACGCGGACAGGGGAACACTGAAGCTTTCTTT	CASSRGQGNTEAFF
.	TRBV27	.	TRBJ2-1	TGTGCCAGCAGTTTGCGGCCCTACAATGAGCAGTTCTTC	CASSLRPYNEQFF
.	TRBV14	.	TRBJ1-2	TGTGCCAGCAGCCCACGATCCGGGACACCCTATGGCTACACCTTC	CASSPRSGTPYGYTF
.	TRBV29-1	.	TRBJ2-6	TGCAGCGTTGTCCACTCTGGGGCCAACGTCCTGACTTTC	CSVVHSGANVLTF